The text below deals with one T cell receptor beta chain. The entry originates in a study of blood T cell repertoires in COVID-19. In the study overall: COVID-19 samples collected from the United States, Italy and Spain covered acute and convalescent phases. PBMCs, B-cell-depleted T cells, or T cells provided the cDNA or gDNA that made up the material.

The CDR3 is 15 amino acids. Germline V gives CDR1 KGHSH, CDR2 LQKENI. Trimming removed 5 bases from V and 8 bases from J; junction bases left unmatched: 8. Per the original data handling: Counts of nucleated cells, estimated from reference gene primer amplification, were obtained. Method: immunoSEQ multiplex PCR; TCRdb's copy keeps in-frame clones and lacks some. Clonal size and the V and J genes are those of that table, whereas D and trimming came from the DNA. The sample shows about 150,000 clones, more than 65% of them seen only once. The sample comprised peripheral blood. The chain is built from TRBV18 and TRBJ1-6; the match to TRBD1 covers 8 bases. The clonotype comes from a woman between 50 and 59 years old with acute or convalescent COVID-19. The CDR3 bases are TGTGCCAGCTCAAAGATGGGACAGGTGGATTCACCCCTCCACTTT. It yields the protein CASSKMGQVDSPLHF.